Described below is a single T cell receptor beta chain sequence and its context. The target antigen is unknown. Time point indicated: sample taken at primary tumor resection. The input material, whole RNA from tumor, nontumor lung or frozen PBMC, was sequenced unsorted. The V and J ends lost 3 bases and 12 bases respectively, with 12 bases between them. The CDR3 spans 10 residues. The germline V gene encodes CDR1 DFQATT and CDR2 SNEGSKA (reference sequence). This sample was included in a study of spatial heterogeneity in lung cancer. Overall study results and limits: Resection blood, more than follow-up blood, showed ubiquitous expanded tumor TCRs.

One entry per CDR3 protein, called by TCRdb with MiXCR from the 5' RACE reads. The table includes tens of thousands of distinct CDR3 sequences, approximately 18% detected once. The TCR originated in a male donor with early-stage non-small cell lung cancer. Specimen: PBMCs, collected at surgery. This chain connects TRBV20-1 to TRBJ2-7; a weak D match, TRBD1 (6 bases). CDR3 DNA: TGCAGTGCTAGCGGGCAGGGGAGGTACTTC. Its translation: CSASGQGRYF.